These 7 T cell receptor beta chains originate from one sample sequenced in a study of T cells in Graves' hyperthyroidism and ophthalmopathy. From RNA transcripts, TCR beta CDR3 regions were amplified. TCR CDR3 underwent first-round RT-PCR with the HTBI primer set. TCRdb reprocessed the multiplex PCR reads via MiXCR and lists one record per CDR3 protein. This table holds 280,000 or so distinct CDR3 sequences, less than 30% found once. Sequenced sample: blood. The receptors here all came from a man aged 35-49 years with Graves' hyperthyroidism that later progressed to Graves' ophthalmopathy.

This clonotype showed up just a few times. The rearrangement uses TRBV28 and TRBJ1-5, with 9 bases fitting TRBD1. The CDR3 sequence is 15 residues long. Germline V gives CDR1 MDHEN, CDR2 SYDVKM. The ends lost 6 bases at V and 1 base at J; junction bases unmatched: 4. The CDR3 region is CASRSGTGSNQPQHF. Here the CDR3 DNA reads TGTGCCAGCAGGTCCGGGACAGGGAGCAATCAGCCCCAGCATTTT. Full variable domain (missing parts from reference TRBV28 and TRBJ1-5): DVKVTQSSRYLVKRTGEKVFLECVQDMDHENMFWYRQDPGLGLRLIYFSYDVKMKEKGDIPEGYSVSREKKERFSLILESASTNQTSMYLCASRSGTGSNQPQHFGDGTRLSIL.

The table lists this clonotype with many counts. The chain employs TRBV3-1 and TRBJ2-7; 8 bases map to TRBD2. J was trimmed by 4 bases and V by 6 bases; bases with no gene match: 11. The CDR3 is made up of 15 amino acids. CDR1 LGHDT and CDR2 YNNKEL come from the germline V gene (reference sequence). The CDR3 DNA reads TGTGCCAGCAGAGGCAGCGGGAGCAGTGGGTACGAGCAGTACTTC. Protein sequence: CASRGSGSSGYEQYF.

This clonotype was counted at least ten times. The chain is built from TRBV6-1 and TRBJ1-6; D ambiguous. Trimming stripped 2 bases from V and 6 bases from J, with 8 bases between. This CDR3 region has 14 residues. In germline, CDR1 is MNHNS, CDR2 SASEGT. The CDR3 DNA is TGTGCCAGCAGTGAATTGGGTACTAATTCACCCCTCCACTTT. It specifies CASSELGTNSPLHF.

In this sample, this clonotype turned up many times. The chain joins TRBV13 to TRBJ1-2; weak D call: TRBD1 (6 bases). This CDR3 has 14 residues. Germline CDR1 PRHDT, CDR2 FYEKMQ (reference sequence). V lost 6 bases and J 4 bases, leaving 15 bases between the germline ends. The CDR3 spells CASSQTGPAYGYTF. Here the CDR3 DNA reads TGTGCCAGCAGTCAAACAGGGCCAGCCTATGGCTACACCTTC.

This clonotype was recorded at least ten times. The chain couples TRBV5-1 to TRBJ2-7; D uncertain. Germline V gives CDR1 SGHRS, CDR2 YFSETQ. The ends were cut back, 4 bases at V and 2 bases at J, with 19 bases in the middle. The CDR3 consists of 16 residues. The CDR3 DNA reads TGCGCCAGCAGCCCCACCGGACGGCTAAACCCCTACGAGCAGTACTTC. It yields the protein CASSPTGRLNPYEQYF.

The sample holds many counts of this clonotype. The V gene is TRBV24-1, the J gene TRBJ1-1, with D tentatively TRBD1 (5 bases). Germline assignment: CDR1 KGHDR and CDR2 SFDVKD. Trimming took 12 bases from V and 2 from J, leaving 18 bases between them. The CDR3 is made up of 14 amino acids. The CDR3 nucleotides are TGTGCCGGACTGTCGGGGGAACCCAACACTGAAGCTTTCTTT. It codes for CAGLSGEPNTEAFF.

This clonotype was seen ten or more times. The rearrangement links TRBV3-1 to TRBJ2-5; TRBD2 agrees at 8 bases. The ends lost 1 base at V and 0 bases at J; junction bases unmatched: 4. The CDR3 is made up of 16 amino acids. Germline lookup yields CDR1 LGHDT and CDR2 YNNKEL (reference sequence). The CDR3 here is CASSQVTSGNQETQYF. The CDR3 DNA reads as TGTGCCAGCAGCCAAGTTACTAGCGGTAACCAAGAGACCCAGTACTTC.